The 22 T cell receptor beta chains below come from one sample, sequenced in a study of cytomegalovirus exposure and HLA in healthy donors. PCR involved 60 Vbeta and 13 Jbeta primers. Measured with immunoSEQ multiplex PCR; TCRdb has only the in-frame clones, and not every one. The sample lists some 120,000 clones; about 61% were seen once. The sample taken for sequencing was PBMCs. The receptors come from a woman in her 30s in good health and CMV-seronegative.

This clone was detected a few times. V gene TRBV6-5 combines with J gene TRBJ1-2; D possibly corresponds to TRBD1 (6 bases). V lost 0 bases, J lost 5 bases, and 7 bases lay in between. The CDR3 totals 13 residues. Germline CDR1 is MNHEY and CDR2 is SVGAGI. The CDR3 region has the DNA TGTGCCAGCAGTTACTCGGACAGTTATGGCTACACCTTC. Translation gives CASSYSDSYGYTF.

The chain joins TRBV9 to TRBJ2-3; unclear D gene. V was trimmed by 0 bases and J by 4 bases, leaving 9 bases between them. The germline gives CDR1 SGDLS, CDR2 YYNGEE. The CDR3 is made up of 14 amino acids. This CDR3 is CASSVAVISDTQYF. The CDR3 DNA is TGTGCCAGCAGCGTAGCGGTTATCTCAGATACGCAGTATTTT.

This clone was seen a few times. This rearrangement joins TRBV20-1 to TRBJ2-1; D perhaps matches TRBD1 (5 bases). Trimming left V 5 bases short and J 5 bases short, with 7 bases between. CDR1 is DFQATT and CDR2 is SNEGSKA in the germline V gene (reference sequence). CDR3 length: 11 amino acids. CDR3 sequence: CSAYRNNEQFF. The CDR3 DNA reads as TGCAGTGCTTACAGGAACAATGAGCAGTTCTTC.

This clone turned up a few times. The rearrangement links TRBV6-5 to TRBJ1-1; D gene ambiguous. Germline loops: CDR1 MNHEY, CDR2 SVGAGI. Trimming stripped 6 bases from V and 12 bases from J, with 20 bases between. The CDR3 totals 13 residues. The CDR3 protein is CASSLGRNTQTFF. CDR3 sequence (DNA): TGTGCCAGCAGCCTCGGGAGGAACACGCAAACTTTCTTT.

J is TRBJ2-1 and V is TRBV10-3; TRBD2 might be the D (5 bases). CDR1 and CDR2 (germline): ENHRY, SYGVKD. Trimming pared 10 bases from V and 4 bases from J, leaving 17 bases between. This CDR3 comprises 14 residues. CDR3 region: CATWAAVKYNEQFF. CDR3 nucleotides: TGTGCCACATGGGCAGCGGTTAAATACAATGAGCAGTTCTTC.

V gene TRBV2 combines with J gene TRBJ2-1; 7 bases agree with TRBD2. This CDR3 comprises 14 residues. The junction had 5 bases not matched to a gene; V was cut back by 5 bases and J by 4 bases. Per germline, CDR1 SNHLY and CDR2 FYNNEI. CDR3 bases: TGTGCCAGCAGTCGACTAGCAGTTTACAATGAGCAGTTCTTC. This translates into CASSRLAVYNEQFF. Variable domain in full (rest from reference TRBV2 and TRBJ2-1): EPEVTQTPSHQVTQMGQEVILRCVPISNHLYFYWYRQILGQKVEFLVSFYNNEISEKSEIFDDQFSVERPDGSNFTLKIRSTKLEDSAMYFCASSRLAVYNEQFFGPGTRLTVL.

This clone has just a few counts. The chain uses TRBV7-2 and TRBJ2-7, with 11 bases that match TRBD2. V shed 5 bases and J 2 bases; nucleotides not matched to a gene: 5. Germline V lookup: CDR1 SGHTA, CDR2 FQGNSA. The CDR3 is 15 residues long. CDR3 loop: CASSRTSGGPYEQYF. In DNA, the CDR3 is TGTGCCAGCAGCAGAACTAGCGGGGGACCCTACGAGCAGTACTTC.

This clone has just a few counts. The CDR3 DNA reads as TGTGCCAGCAGTGAACTACCGGGACAGGGGCGTGACGAGCAGTACTTC. Amino acid sequence: CASSELPGQGRDEQYF. The chain carries TRBV6-1 and TRBJ2-7; 10 bases map to TRBD1. With V trimmed by 2 bases and J by 5 bases, 9 bases remained unmatched. Germline CDR1 is MNHNS and CDR2 is SASEGT. This CDR3 is 16 amino acids long.

This chain connects TRBV10-3 to TRBJ2-1; TRBD1 might be the D (5 bases). Trimming shortened V by 5 bases and J by 4 bases, and 15 bases separated the two germline ends. Per germline, CDR1 ENHRY and CDR2 SYGVKD. The CDR3 runs 15 residues. Written as DNA, the CDR3 is TGTGCCATCAGTCAACAGACTCCAGGGTACAATGAGCAGTTCTTC. This gives the protein CAISQQTPGYNEQFF.

This chain links TRBV15 with TRBJ1-5; D not certain. V was trimmed by 1 base and J by 6 bases, leaving 13 bases between them. Germline V gene lookup returns CDR1 LNHNV and CDR2 YYDKDF (reference sequence). This CDR3 is 15 amino acids long. The CDR3 DNA reads TGTGCCACCAGCAGAGGGCGGGGAGGTAGTCAGCCCCAGCATTTT. Residues: CATSRGRGGSQPQHF.

The chain joins TRBV6-6 to TRBJ2-3; no definite D call. Germline V gene lookup returns CDR1 MNHNY and CDR2 SVGAGI (reference sequence). The V end was cut by 6 bases, the J end by 2 bases, with 15 bases between. The CDR3 covers 15 residues. CDR3 nucleotides: TGTGCCAGCAGGCGATCTCTGCGAGACACAGATACGCAGTATTTT. This gives the protein CASRRSLRDTDTQYF.

The rearrangement joins TRBV2 to TRBJ2-5, with D possibly TRBD1 on 6 matching bases. CDR1 and CDR2 (germline): SNHLY, FYNNEI. V gave up 8 bases and J gave up 5 bases, with 12 bases separating them. The CDR3 sequence is 12 residues long. The CDR3 here is CASQQGGETQYF. Here the CDR3 DNA reads TGTGCCAGCCAACAGGGTGGTGAGACCCAGTACTTC. The full variable domain, in which reference TRBV2 and TRBJ2-5 provide the parts outside the CDR3, is EPEVTQTPSHQVTQMGQEVILRCVPISNHLYFYWYRQILGQKVEFLVSFYNNEISEKSEIFDDQFSVERPDGSNFTLKIRSTKLEDSAMYFCASQQGGETQYFGPGTRLLVL.

This rearrangement joins TRBV18 to TRBJ1-1; possible D gene TRBD1, 5 bases. The CDR3 has 12 residues. V was clipped by 6 bases and J by 3 bases, with 8 bases between them. Germline V gene data show CDR1 as KGHSH and CDR2 as LQKENI. CDR3 bases: TGTGCCAGCTCGTTCAGGGACACTGAAGCTTTCTTT. Its protein is CASSFRDTEAFF.

The rearrangement uses TRBV6-5 and TRBJ2-1; TRBD2 matches at 11 bases. Germline CDR1 reads MNHEY; CDR2 reads SVGAGI. With 7 bases clipped from V and 7 bases from J, the junction kept 9 bases outside the gene matches. The CDR3 is made up of 15 amino acids. The CDR3 region is CASNIGLAGVNEQFF. As DNA, the CDR3 is TGTGCCAGCAACATAGGACTAGCGGGTGTAAATGAGCAGTTCTTC.

V gene TRBV4-3 combines with J gene TRBJ2-1; D is possibly TRBD2 (6 bases). Germline V lookup: CDR1 LGHNA, CDR2 YSLEER. Between the trimmed V and J ends, which lost 0 bases and 9 bases, there was a span of 15 bases. CDR3 size: 15 residues. DNA for the CDR3: TGCGCCAGCAGCCAAGAAGCGGGCGTTCGAAGTGAGCAGTTCTTC. The encoded protein is CASSQEAGVRSEQFF.

In this sample, this clone turned up a few times. This sequence joins TRBV21-1 and TRBJ2-7; the DNA was not used to check the table's D call, TRBD1. TRBV21-1 is reported as a pseudogene. The CDR3 is made up of 17 amino acids. The CDR3, as DNA: TGTGCCAGCAGCAAGGGGACAGGGTCTAACCGGTCGTACGAGCAGTACTTC. This sequence encodes CASSKGTGSNRSYEQYF.

In its sample, this clone was seen once. The chain's CDR3 is CASSKTTRGILMNTEAFF. Written as DNA, the CDR3 is TGTGCCAGCAGCAAGACCACAAGGGGAATACTCATGAACACTGAAGCTTTCTTT. The chain carries TRBV27 and TRBJ1-1; D may be TRBD1 (5 bases). Germline V gene data show CDR1 as MNHEY and CDR2 as SMNVEV (reference sequence). Trimming pared 6 bases from V and 0 bases from J, leaving 23 bases between. The CDR3 is 18 amino acids.

The V gene is TRBV4-1, the J gene TRBJ2-7; D perhaps matches TRBD1 (6 bases). Germline V gene data show CDR1 as MGHRA and CDR2 as YSYEKL. V dropped 0 bases and J dropped 0 bases, with 12 bases sitting between them. This CDR3 comprises 16 residues. CDR3 coding DNA: TGCGCCAGCAGCCAAGATTTTATGGGGGCCTCCTACGAGCAGTACTTC. Its translation is CASSQDFMGASYEQYF.

The chain links TRBV2 to TRBJ2-1; 8 bases match TRBD1. The CDR3 loop spans 14 amino acids. CDR1 is SNHLY, CDR2 FYNNEI, per germline. After removal of 10 bases from V and 4 bases from J, the junction contained 9 bases not matched to a gene. The chain's CDR3 is CAMTDRVRYNEQFF. Here the CDR3 DNA reads TGTGCCATGACGGACAGGGTCCGTTACAATGAGCAGTTCTTC.

This clone came up once. The chain recombines TRBV27 with TRBJ2-1; 7 bases fit TRBD2. CDR3 length: 14 amino acids. Germline lookup yields CDR1 MNHEY and CDR2 SMNVEV (reference sequence). The trim removed 6 bases at V and 7 bases at J, leaving 9 bases unmatched. CDR3: CASRSGGSENEQFF. In DNA form, the CDR3 reads TGTGCCAGCAGATCTGGCGGGAGCGAAAATGAGCAGTTCTTC.

The chain links TRBV28 to TRBJ1-5; TRBD1 matches at 7 bases. V lost 2 bases to trimming and J lost 9 bases; unmatched junction nucleotides: 7. The CDR3 consists of 14 residues. Germline-derived CDR1 and CDR2 are MDHEN and SYDVKM. The CDR3 spells CASSLTDRVVPQHF. The CDR3 DNA sequence: TGTGCCAGCAGTTTAACTGACAGGGTTGTGCCCCAGCATTTT.

The chain is built from TRBV20-1 and TRBJ2-3; D gene unclear. The CDR3 is made up of 11 amino acids. The germline CDR1 and CDR2 sequences are DFQATT and SNEGSKA (reference sequence). The V end was cut by 4 bases, the J end by 6 bases, with 8 bases between. The CDR3 DNA follows: TGCAGTGCTATCCTCCGGGATACGCAGTATTTT. Its translation: CSAILRDTQYF.